This T cell receptor (beta chain) comes out of a study of T cells in Graves' hyperthyroidism and ophthalmopathy. Study-wide results and limits: Blood also held most thyroid clonotypes expanded beyond 0.001.

V lost 1 base and J 4 bases, leaving 13 bases between the germline ends. The CDR3 covers 15 residues. CDR1 and CDR2 (germline): SEHNR, FQNEAQ (reference sequence). This clonotype was observed at least ten times. The target antigen is unknown. Graves' hyperthyroidism without ophthalmopathy progression within 18 months was termed stable. In patients aged 18 to 65, hyperthyroidism was newly diagnosed, with duration under 2 months. Authors of the study amplified TCR beta CDR3 regions from RNA transcripts. Initially, a first-round RT-PCR of the TCR CDR3 employed the HTBI primer set. TCRdb called the multiplex PCR reads again in MiXCR, with one record for every CDR3 protein. The sample records a few hundred thousand distinct CDR3 sequences, approximately 44% being singletons.

The genes are TRBV7-9 and TRBJ1-2, with D hard to call. The TCR was taken from a woman between 18 and 30 years old with Graves' hyperthyroidism. Sequencing input: peripheral blood or thyroid tissue (not recorded which). The CDR3 region is CASSLGAGVFYGYTF. CDR3 in DNA: TGTGCCAGCAGCTTAGGCGCAGGTGTATTCTATGGCTACACCTTC.